This is a list of T cell receptor beta chains from one sample in a study of blood T cells in healthy people across ages. MiXCR, run by TCRdb on the 5' RACE reads, gives a single entry per CDR3 protein. The sample has some 760,000 distinct CDR3 sequences; around 25% are singletons. These records were also assigned to another study, of T cells of mothers and their children.

Sample: blood. The receptors originated from a boy younger than 18 in good health. CDR3s leave out the opening cysteine and the closing phenylalanine or tryptophan. The D gene is left open where the match is weak. Expanded clones get a size class; other rows say once, few or many, or leave the size out.

>NA|TRBV7-2|NA
ASSLAVGKGGYT
>TRBD2|TRBV3-1|few
ASSPSSGGLYEQY
>NA|TRBV20-1|few
SARGRDTSYEQY
>TRBD1|TRBV5-1|few
ASSLALTGGSTDTQY
>NA|TRBV7-9|many
ASSSGGNYNEQF
>TRBD1|TRBV5-1|few
ANSPDRGLYEQY
>NA|TRBV7-9|few
ASSLGTHRSPGSPLH
>TRBD1|TRBV15|few
ATGGQGQSIDTQY
>TRBD2|TRBV5-1|few
ASTLWSGRLAQY
>NA|TRBV29-1|NA
SAGGETNTEAF
>NA|TRBV4-3|few
ASSQDRDTPYNEQF
>NA|TRBV29-1|NA
SVTDYNEQF
>NA|TRBV7-2|NA
ASSLSSVQETRY
>NA|TRBV7-3|many
ASSLGGGNEQY
>TRBD2|TRBV5-1|NA
ASSVELAGGREQF
>NA|TRBV7-2|NA
ASSLGWGAYNEQF
>TRBD2|TRBV20-1|once
SAPRSASGRIQETQY
>NA|TRBV7-8|few
ASSLELRATNEKLF
>TRBD2|TRBV11-1|NA
ASSQTAGETQY
>NA|TRBV29-1|few
SVEDSLGAGYT
>NA|TRBV24-1|few
ATSGSQGWAYNEQF
>NA|TRBV14|NA
ASSQYRVYGYT
>NA|TRBV4-3|few
ASSQDTREVTVNTEAF